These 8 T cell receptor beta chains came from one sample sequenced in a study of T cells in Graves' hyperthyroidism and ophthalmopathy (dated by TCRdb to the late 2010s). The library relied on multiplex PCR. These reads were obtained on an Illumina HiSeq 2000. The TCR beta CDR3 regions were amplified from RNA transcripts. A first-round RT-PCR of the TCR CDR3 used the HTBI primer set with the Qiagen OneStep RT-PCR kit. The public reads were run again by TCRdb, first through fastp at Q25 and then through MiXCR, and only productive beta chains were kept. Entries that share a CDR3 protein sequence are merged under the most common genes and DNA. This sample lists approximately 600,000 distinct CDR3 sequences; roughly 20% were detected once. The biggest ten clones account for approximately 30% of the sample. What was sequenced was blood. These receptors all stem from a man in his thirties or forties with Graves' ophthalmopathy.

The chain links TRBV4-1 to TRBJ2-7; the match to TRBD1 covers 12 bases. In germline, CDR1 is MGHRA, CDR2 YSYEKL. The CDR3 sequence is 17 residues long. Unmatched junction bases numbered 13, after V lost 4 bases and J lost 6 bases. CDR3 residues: CASSPLPGQGASGEQYF. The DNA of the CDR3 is TGCGCCAGCAGCCCTTTGCCGGGACAGGGGGCTTCTGGCGAGCAGTACTTC.

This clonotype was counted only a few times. CDR3 sequence reads: CASSIRLGPNTEAFF. CDR3 bases: TGTGCCAGTAGTATAAGGCTGGGACCCAACACTGAAGCTTTCTTT. V gene TRBV19 combines with J gene TRBJ1-1, with D perhaps TRBD1 (5 bases). The CDR3 is 15 amino acids. V lost 2 bases, J lost 2 bases, and 12 bases lay in between. Per the germline V gene, CDR1 is LNHDA and CDR2 is SQIVND (reference sequence).

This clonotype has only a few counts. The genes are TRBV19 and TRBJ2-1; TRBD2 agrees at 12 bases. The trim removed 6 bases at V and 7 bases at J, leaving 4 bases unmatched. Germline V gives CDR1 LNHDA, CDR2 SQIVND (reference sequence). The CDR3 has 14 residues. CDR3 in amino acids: CASRRLAGVNEQFF. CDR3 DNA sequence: TGTGCCAGTAGAAGACTAGCGGGAGTAAATGAGCAGTTCTTC. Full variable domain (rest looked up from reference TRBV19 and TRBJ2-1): DGGITQSPKYLFRKEGQNVTLSCEQNLNHDAMYWYRQDPGQGLRLIYYSQIVNDFQKGDIAEGYSVSREKKESFPLTVTSAQKNPTAFYLCASRRLAGVNEQFFGPGTRLTVL.

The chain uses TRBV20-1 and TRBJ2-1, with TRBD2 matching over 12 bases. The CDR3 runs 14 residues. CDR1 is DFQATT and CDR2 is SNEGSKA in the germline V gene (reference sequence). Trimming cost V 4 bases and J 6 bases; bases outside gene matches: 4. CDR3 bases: TGCAGTGCTAAACTAGCGGGAGGCCGCAATGAGCAGTTCTTC. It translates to CSAKLAGGRNEQFF.

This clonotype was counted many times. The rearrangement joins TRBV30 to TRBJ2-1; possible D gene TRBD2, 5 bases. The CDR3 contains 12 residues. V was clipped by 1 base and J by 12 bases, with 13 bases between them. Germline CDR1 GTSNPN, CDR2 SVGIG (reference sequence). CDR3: CAWSATAGRQFF. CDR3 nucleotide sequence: TGTGCCTGGAGTGCCACCGCGGGTCGGCAGTTCTTC.

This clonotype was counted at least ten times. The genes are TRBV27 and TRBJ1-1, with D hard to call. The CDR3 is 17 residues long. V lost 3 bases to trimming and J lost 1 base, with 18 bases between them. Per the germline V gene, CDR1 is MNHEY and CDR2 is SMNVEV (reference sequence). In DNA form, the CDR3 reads TGTGCCAGCAGTTTGGTCAGCCAATCGTATGGGAACACTGAAGCTTTCTTT. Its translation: CASSLVSQSYGNTEAFF.

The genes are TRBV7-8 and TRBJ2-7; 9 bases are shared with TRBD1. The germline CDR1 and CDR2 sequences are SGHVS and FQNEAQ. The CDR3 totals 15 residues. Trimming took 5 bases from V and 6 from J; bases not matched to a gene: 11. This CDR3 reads CASSPTGGGILEQYF. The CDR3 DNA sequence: TGTGCCAGCAGCCCTACAGGGGGCGGGATTCTCGAGCAGTACTTC.

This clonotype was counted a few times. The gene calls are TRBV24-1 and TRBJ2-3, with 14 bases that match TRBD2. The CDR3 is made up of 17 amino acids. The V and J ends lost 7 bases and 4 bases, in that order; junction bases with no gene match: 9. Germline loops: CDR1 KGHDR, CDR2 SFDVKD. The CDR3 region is CATSFPGLAGAADTQYF. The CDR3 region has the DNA TGTGCCACCAGCTTCCCGGGACTAGCGGGAGCGGCAGATACGCAGTATTTT.